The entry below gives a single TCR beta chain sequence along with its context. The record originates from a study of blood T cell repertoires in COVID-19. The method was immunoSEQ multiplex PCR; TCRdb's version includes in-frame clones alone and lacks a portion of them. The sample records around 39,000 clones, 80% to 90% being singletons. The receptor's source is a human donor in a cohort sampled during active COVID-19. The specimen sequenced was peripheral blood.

The CDR3: CASSHRTVSDTQYF. The CDR3 DNA sequence: TGTGCCAGCAGCCATAGGACTGTGTCAGATACGCAGTATTTT. The chain is built from TRBV7-6 and TRBJ2-3, with D tentatively TRBD2 (5 bases). Per the germline V gene, CDR1 is SGHVS and CDR2 is FNYEAQ. This CDR3 has 14 amino acids. V was cut by 5 bases and J by 4 bases, with 13 bases left in between.